This T cell receptor (beta chain) was identified in a study of blood T cell repertoires in COVID-19. In the study overall: T cells, B-cell-depleted T cells, or PBMCs provided the cDNA or gDNA that served as material.

Participant-reported clinical history was the basis for cohort assignment. In Cohort 3, a recovered donor had either two negative PCRs, clearance, or symptom resolution. Original methodology: By means of reference gene primer amplification, nucleated cell counts were estimated. Measured with immunoSEQ multiplex PCR; TCRdb has only the in-frame clones, and not every one. The V and J calls and clone size come from that table; D and trimming were worked out from the DNA. The sample records 400,000 to 450,000 clones, approximately 90% being singletons. The sequence came from a man under 40 who had recovered from COVID-19. The source material was PBMCs or T cells enriched from blood (not recorded which).

The CDR3 DNA follows: TGCGCCAGCAGCCTGGGGGCTAGCGGCCTCTACAATGAGCAGTTCTTC. Protein: CASSLGASGLYNEQFF. This chain links TRBV5-1 with TRBJ2-1; maybe TRBD2 (7 bases). The CDR3 runs 16 residues. V lost 4 bases and J 3 bases, leaving 17 bases between the germline ends. Germline V lookup: CDR1 SGHRS, CDR2 YFSETQ.